This TCR beta chain appears in the sequencing data of a study of CD8 T cells in ankylosing spondylitis. In germline, CDR1 is SGHTA, CDR2 FQGNSA. V gave up 6 bases and J gave up 2 bases, with 10 bases separating them. CDR3 length: 13 residues. By quantitative 5'-RACE with molecular barcodes, the TCR beta libraries were made. MiXCR, applied by TCRdb to the 5' RACE reads, yields one record per CDR3 protein. The profile shows 160,000 or so distinct CDR3 sequences, 9.5% to 10% of them singletons. General study findings and limits: Previous work reported some of these motif variants in the synovial fluid and blood of reactive arthritis. There was reportedly significant enrichment of clones that were disease-linked in matched ankylosing spondylitis synovial fluid. The study identified a TCR beta motif of several highly homologous variants that appeared characteristic of ankylosing spondylitis blood.

This clonotype was recorded a few times. Its target is not known. V usage is TRBV7-2 and J usage is TRBJ1-1; D is uncertain. The TCR originated in a female donor with ankylosing spondylitis or in good health (not recorded which). The sample comprised blood, either unsorted or a sorted T cell fraction (not recorded which). DNA for the CDR3: TGTGCCAGCAGAGTGGACCCCAACACTGAAGCTTTCTTT. Amino acid sequence: CASRVDPNTEAFF. Combining the CDR3 with reference TRBV7-2 and TRBJ1-1 gives the whole variable domain GAGVSQSPSNKVTEKGKDVELRCDPISGHTALYWYRQSLGQGLEFLIYFQGNSAPDKSGLPSDRFSAERTGGSVSTLTIQRTQQEDSAVYLCASRVDPNTEAFFGQGTRLTVV.